This paragraph covers one T cell receptor beta chain sequence. Its antigen remains unknown. This may stem from a read error, because a much larger clone lies one nucleotide away. Treg sorting used a CD4+CD25+CD127-/low gate. After constant-region reverse-primer amplification, full-length variable regions underwent semi-nested PCR with Nested Universal Primer A. MiXCR was run by TCRdb on the 5' RACE reads, yielding one entry per CDR3 protein. This table has about 9,800 distinct CDR3 sequences, less than 30% appearing once. Regarding the study as a whole: The TCR gene usage of tumor memory CD4+ T cells clustered together with blood and lymph node memory CD4+ cells and with lymph node naive CD4+ cells. The larger-cohort validation was restricted to a single TCR beta V-J rearrangement rather than whole repertoires. Tumor Treg TCRs overlapped most with tumor naive CD4+ cells.

This receptor was identified in a female donor with breast cancer. The sequenced material came from Tregs sorted from blood.

The CDR3 here is CSAINGNEQFF. Here the CDR3 DNA reads TGCAGTGCTATTAACGGGAATGAGCAGTTCTTC. V usage is TRBV20-1 and J usage is TRBJ2-1; D unclear. The V and J ends lost 4 bases and 7 bases respectively, with 8 bases between them. Per the germline V gene, CDR1 is DFQATT and CDR2 is SNEGSKA (reference sequence). The CDR3 covers 11 residues.